These 20 T cell receptor beta chains were all obtained from the same sample, sequenced in a study of metastatic and nonmetastatic thyroid tumors (dated by TCRdb to about 2020). No patient had received any treatment before thyroid surgery. The method was PCR. The reads were generated on an Illumina HiSeq 4000. The raw public data were reprocessed by TCRdb itself: fastp quality trimming at Q25, MiXCR clonotype calling, in-frame beta chains only. Present in this sample are tens of thousands of clones, around a sixth of which were seen just once. Around 36% of the sample lies in the top ten. Sequencing was carried out using blood. The source of these receptors is a female donor with papillary thyroid cancer or a benign thyroid nodule (not recorded which). Some clones in this sample may be carry-over from other donors' samples.

This chain connects TRBV25-1 to TRBJ2-2; 7 bases line up with TRBD1. J was trimmed by 6 bases and V by 4 bases; bases with no gene match: 2. The germline gives CDR1 MGHDK, CDR2 SYGVNS. The length of the CDR3 is 13 residues. DNA for the CDR3: TGTGCCAGCAGTGGTCAGGGGGCCGGGGAGCTGTTTTTT. Its translation: CASSGQGAGELFF.

Ten or more counts support this clone. The chain carries TRBV6-2 or TRBV6-3 and TRBJ2-5; 8 nucleotides align to TRBD2. The trim removed 6 bases at V and 4 bases at J, leaving 13 bases unmatched. The CDR3 loop spans 16 amino acids. Germline CDR1 and CDR2: MNHEY and SVGEGT. The CDR3 region is CASRNIPGLGRETQYF. The CDR3 DNA sequence: TGTGCCAGCAGAAATATCCCGGGACTAGGACGAGAGACCCAGTACTTC.

The V and J genes are TRBV11-2 and TRBJ2-1; 13 bases match TRBD2. After removal of 5 bases from V and 7 bases from J, the junction contained 5 bases not matched to a gene. CDR1 and CDR2 (germline): SGHAT, FQNNGV. The CDR3 loop spans 15 amino acids. Written as DNA, the CDR3 is TGTGCCAGCAGCGTCGGGACTAGCGGGATGAATGAGCAGTTCTTC. It yields the protein CASSVGTSGMNEQFF.

There are many counts of this clone. The V gene is TRBV10-3, the J gene TRBJ2-6; TRBD2 is a possible D gene (6 bases). CDR1 and CDR2 from the germline V gene are ENHRY and SYGVKD. There are 18 residues in the CDR3. V was pared by 1 base and J by 1 base, with 14 bases between. CDR3: CAISEFSGRLSGANVLTF. CDR3 coding DNA: TGTGCCATCAGTGAGTTCTCAGGGAGGCTATCTGGGGCCAACGTCCTGACTTTC.

This clone has a count of ten or more. Additional DNA sequences in this sample encode the identical CDR3. This chain connects TRBV28 to TRBJ1-5; 8 positions agree with TRBD1. The CDR3 has 18 amino acids. V was clipped by 5 bases and J by 1 base; unmatched bases: 13. Germline V gene data show CDR1 as MDHEN and CDR2 as SYDVKM. The CDR3, as DNA: TGTGCCAGCAGTGGCAGGACAGGGTTGTTAGAAAGCAATCAGCCCCAGCATTTT. This translates into CASSGRTGLLESNQPQHF.

This clone was recorded at least ten times. The chain joins TRBV5-1 to TRBJ1-2; 9 nucleotides agree with TRBD1. CDR1 SGHRS and CDR2 YFSETQ come from the germline V gene. The CDR3 runs 15 residues. Trimming took 0 bases from V and 6 from J; bases not matched to a gene: 6. The CDR3 bases are TGCGCCAGCAGCTTGGCTAGGGGACAGGGCGATGGCTACACCTTC. It codes for CASSLARGQGDGYTF.

This clone was recorded many times. This chain links TRBV20-1 with TRBJ2-7; 8 bases are shared with TRBD1. The CDR3 runs to 14 residues. V dropped 6 bases and J dropped 7; count of bases not matched to a gene: 14. Per germline, CDR1 DFQATT and CDR2 SNEGSKA (reference sequence). The chain's CDR3 is CSASAGQGAGEQYF. The DNA for the CDR3 is TGCAGTGCCTCTGCGGGTCAGGGGGCCGGGGAGCAGTACTTC.

In this sample, this clone turned up many times. The chain joins TRBV14 to TRBJ2-3, with 9 bases that match TRBD2. The V segment lost 5 bases and the J segment 7 bases; nucleotides outside the gene matches: 13. Germline V gives CDR1 SGHDN, CDR2 FVKESK. The CDR3 spans 16 residues. The chain's CDR3 is CASSSFSGGNVNTQYF. CDR3 bases: TGTGCCAGCAGCTCCTTTAGCGGGGGAAACGTAAATACGCAGTATTTT.

The table lists this clone with many counts. The V and J genes are TRBV6-1 and TRBJ1-3; D unclear. Per germline, CDR1 MNHNS and CDR2 SASEGT. Trimming removed 6 bases from V and 4 bases from J, with 7 bases in between. The CDR3 runs to 12 residues. The CDR3 protein is CASRSVGNTIYF. CDR3 DNA sequence: TGTGCCAGCAGGTCCGTAGGAAACACCATATATTTT.

This clone was detected many times. The chain links TRBV25-1 to TRBJ2-2; 15 nucleotides line up with TRBD2. This CDR3 contains 16 residues. Germline V gene lookup returns CDR1 MGHDK and CDR2 SYGVNS. V shed 4 bases and J 10 bases; nucleotides not matched to a gene: 7. The CDR3 here is CASSVGLAGGPLELFF. CDR3 nucleotides: TGTGCCAGCAGTGTTGGACTAGCGGGAGGGCCGCTGGAGCTGTTTTTT.

In its sample, this clone was seen many times. V is TRBV20-1 and J is TRBJ2-3, with D perhaps matching TRBD2 (6 bases). CDR3 length: 15 amino acids. From germline, CDR1 is DFQATT and CDR2 SNEGSKA (reference sequence). V was clipped by 4 bases and J by 4 bases, with 18 bases between them. CDR3 bases: TGCAGTGCTACGTCCCCGACTAGTCGGTCAGATACGCAGTATTTT. Protein: CSATSPTSRSDTQYF.

Ten or more counts support this clone. V usage is TRBV18 and J usage is TRBJ1-2; no clear D gene. The V gene lost 2 bases and the J gene lost 8 bases, with 15 bases spanning the gap. The CDR3 is made up of 14 amino acids. Germline assignment: CDR1 KGHSH and CDR2 LQKENI. In DNA, the CDR3 is TGTGCCAGCTCACCAAATCAGGCTTCGGGGGGCTACACCTTC. It yields the protein CASSPNQASGGYTF.

In its sample, this clone was seen once. The rearrangement links TRBV20-1 to TRBJ1-3; D not certain. CDR3 length equals 11 residues. Between the trimmed V and J ends, which lost 5 bases and 4 bases, there was a span of 6 bases. CDR1 and CDR2 from the germline V gene are DFQATT and SNEGSKA (reference sequence). The CDR3, as DNA: TGCAGTGCTGGAGGGGGAAACACCATATATTTT. As protein: CSAGGGNTIYF.

In its sample, this clone was seen many times. The chain couples TRBV28 to TRBJ2-7; 7 bases are shared with TRBD1. Germline CDR1 reads MDHEN; CDR2 reads SYDVKM. Trimming took 9 bases from V and 0 from J; bases not matched to a gene: 5. There are 13 residues in the CDR3. In nucleotides, the CDR3 is TGTGCCAGTCGACAGGGATCCTCCTACGAGCAGTACTTC. This codes for CASRQGSSYEQYF.

This clone was counted many times. This may stem from a read error, because a much larger clone lies one nucleotide away. The sample holds other DNA sequences that translate to the same CDR3. This chain joins TRBV6-1 and TRBJ2-7; either TRBD1 or TRBD2 may supply D (5 bases each). CDR3 size: 11 residues. Germline lookup yields CDR1 MNHNS and CDR2 SASEGT. CDR3 coding DNA: TGTGTCAGCAGTGGGGGCTACGAGCAGTACTTC. Amino acids: CVSSGGYEQYF.

This clone was recorded at least ten times. The chain joins TRBV12-5 to TRBJ2-7; 11 positions agree with TRBD2. Germline V gives CDR1 LGHNT, CDR2 FRNRAP. Trimming at V came to 3 bases and at J to 6 bases, leaving 4 bases not matched to a gene. The CDR3 sequence is 14 residues long. The CDR3 region has the DNA TGTGCTAGTGGTTTCGGGCTAGCGGGAGGCGAGCAGTACTTC. Protein sequence: CASGFGLAGGEQYF.

This clone was counted ten times or more. The chain combines TRBV5-1 with TRBJ2-1; TRBD2 might be the D (5 bases). Per germline, CDR1 SGHRS and CDR2 YFSETQ. The V and J ends lost 1 base and 6 bases respectively, with 8 bases between them. The CDR3 is 13 residues long. This CDR3 reads CASSLLAINEQFF. CDR3 sequence (DNA): TGCGCCAGCAGCTTGCTAGCTATCAATGAGCAGTTCTTC.

This clone was picked up many times. The genes are TRBV30 and TRBJ1-4, with TRBD1 matching over 8 bases. The CDR3 is 13 amino acids. Germline loops: CDR1 GTSNPN, CDR2 SVGIG (reference sequence). J was trimmed by 8 bases and V by 6 bases; bases with no gene match: 8. CDR3 protein: CACPGAGGEKLFF. The CDR3 region has the DNA TGTGCCTGCCCAGGGGCAGGGGGCGAAAAACTGTTTTTT. Looking up the rest from reference TRBV30 and TRBJ1-4 gives the full variable domain: SQTIHQWPATLVQPVGSPLSLECTVEGTSNPNLYWYRQAAGRGLQLLFYSVGIGQISSEVPQNLSASRPQDRQFILSSKKLLLSDSGFYLCACPGAGGEKLFFGSGTQLSVL.

This clone was observed at least ten times. The chain recombines TRBV20-1 with TRBJ2-6, with D possibly matching TRBD2 (5 bases). Germline V CDR1 and CDR2: DFQATT, SNEGSKA (reference sequence). The CDR3 spans 14 residues. V lost 6 bases to trimming and J lost 1 base, with 10 bases between them. The CDR3 is CSAVRESGANVLTF. The CDR3 DNA reads as TGCAGTGCGGTGAGGGAGTCTGGGGCCAACGTCCTGACTTTC.

This clone appeared many times. The rearrangement links TRBV7-9 to TRBJ2-5, with 8 bases identical to TRBD2. The CDR3 totals 16 residues. In germline, CDR1 is SEHNR, CDR2 FQNEAQ (reference sequence). The V and J ends lost 3 bases and 7 bases, in that order; junction bases with no gene match: 13. The CDR3 is CASSFGVSGSVVTQYF. CDR3 sequence (DNA): TGTGCCAGCAGCTTTGGAGTAAGCGGGAGTGTAGTGACCCAGTACTTC.